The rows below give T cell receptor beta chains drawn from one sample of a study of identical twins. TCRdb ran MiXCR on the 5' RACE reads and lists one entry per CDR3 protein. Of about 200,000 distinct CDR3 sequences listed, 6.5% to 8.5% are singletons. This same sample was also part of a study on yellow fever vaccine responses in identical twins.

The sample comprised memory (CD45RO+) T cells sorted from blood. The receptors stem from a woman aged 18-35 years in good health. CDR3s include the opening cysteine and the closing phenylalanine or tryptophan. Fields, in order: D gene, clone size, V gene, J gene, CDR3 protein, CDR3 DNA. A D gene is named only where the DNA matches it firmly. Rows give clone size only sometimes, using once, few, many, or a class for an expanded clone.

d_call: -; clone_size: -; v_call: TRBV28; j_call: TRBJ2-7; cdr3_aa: CATQVSRPLTYEQYF; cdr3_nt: TGTGCCACCCAAGTGTCACGGCCTCTAACCTACGAGCAGTACTTC
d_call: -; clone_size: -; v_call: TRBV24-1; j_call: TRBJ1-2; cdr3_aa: CATSDTGTANYGYTF; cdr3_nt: TGTGCCACCAGTGACACAGGGACCGCTAACTATGGCTACACCTTC
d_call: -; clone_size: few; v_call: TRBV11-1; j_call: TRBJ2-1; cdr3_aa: CASSLDDNEQFF; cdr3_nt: TGTGCCAGCAGCTTAGACGACAATGAGCAGTTCTTC
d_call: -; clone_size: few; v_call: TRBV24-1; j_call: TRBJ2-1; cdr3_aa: CATSGSYSYNEQFF; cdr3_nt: TGTGCCACCAGCGGGAGTTACTCCTACAATGAGCAGTTCTTC
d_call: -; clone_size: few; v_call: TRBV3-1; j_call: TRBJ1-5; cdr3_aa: CASSQMGRGLHQPQHF; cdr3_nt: TGTGCCAGCAGCCAAATGGGGAGGGGACTCCATCAGCCCCAGCATTTT
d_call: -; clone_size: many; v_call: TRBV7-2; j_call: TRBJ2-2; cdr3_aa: CASSLADRPGGGELFF; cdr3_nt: TGTGCCAGCAGCTTAGCCGACAGGCCAGGTGGCGGGGAGCTGTTTTTT
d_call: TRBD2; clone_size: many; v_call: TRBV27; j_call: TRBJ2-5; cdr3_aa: CASSLTSGGLETQYF; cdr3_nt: TGTGCCAGCAGTTTGACTAGCGGGGGTTTAGAGACCCAGTACTTC
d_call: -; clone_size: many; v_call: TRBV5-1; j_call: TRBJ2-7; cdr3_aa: CASSFRAPYEQYF; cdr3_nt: TGCGCCAGCAGCTTCCGGGCCCCCTACGAGCAGTACTTC
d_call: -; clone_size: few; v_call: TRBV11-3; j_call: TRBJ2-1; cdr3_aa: CASSPFNRWSSYNEQFF; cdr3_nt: TGTGCCAGCAGCCCTTTTAACAGGTGGAGCTCCTACAATGAGCAGTTCTTC
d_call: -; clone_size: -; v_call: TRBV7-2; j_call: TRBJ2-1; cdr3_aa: CASSLVTVLLNNEQFF; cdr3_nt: TGTGCCAGCAGCTTAGTTACAGTCCTCCTGAACAATGAGCAGTTCTTC
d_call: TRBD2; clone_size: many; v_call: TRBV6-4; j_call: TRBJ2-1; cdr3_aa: CASSDSLAGNGEQFF; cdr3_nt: TGTGCCAGCAGTGACTCATTAGCGGGAAACGGTGAGCAGTTCTTC
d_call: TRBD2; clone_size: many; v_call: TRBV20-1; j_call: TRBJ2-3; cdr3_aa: CSAPLAGLTDTQYF; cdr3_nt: TGCAGTGCTCCACTAGCGGGGCTCACAGATACGCAGTATTTT
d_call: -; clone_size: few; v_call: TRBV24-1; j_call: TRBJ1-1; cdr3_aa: CATSAGGREAFF; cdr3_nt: TGTGCCACCAGTGCGGGGGGGCGGGAAGCTTTCTTT
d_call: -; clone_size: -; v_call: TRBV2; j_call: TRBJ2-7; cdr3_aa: CASCTVPGIDEQYF; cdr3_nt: TGTGCCAGCTGTACTGTCCCAGGGATCGACGAGCAGTACTTC
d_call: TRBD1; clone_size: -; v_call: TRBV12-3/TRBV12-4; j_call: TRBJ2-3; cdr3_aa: CASSRTGITDTQYF; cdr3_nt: TGTGCCAGCAGCCGGACAGGGATCACAGATACGCAGTATTTT
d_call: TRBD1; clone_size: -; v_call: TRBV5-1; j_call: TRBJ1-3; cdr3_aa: CASSRTGDLGNTIYF; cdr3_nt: TGCGCCAGCAGCCGGACAGGGGATCTTGGAAACACCATATATTTT
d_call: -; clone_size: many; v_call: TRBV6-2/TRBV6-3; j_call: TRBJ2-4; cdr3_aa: CASTTGLAEKLAKNIQYF; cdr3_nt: TGTGCCAGCACAACAGGGCTAGCCGAGAAGCTAGCCAAAAACATTCAGTACTTC
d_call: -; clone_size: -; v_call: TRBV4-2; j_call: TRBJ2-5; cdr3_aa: CASSQAVAETQYF; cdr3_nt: TGTGCCAGCAGCCAAGCGGTAGCCGAGACCCAGTACTTC
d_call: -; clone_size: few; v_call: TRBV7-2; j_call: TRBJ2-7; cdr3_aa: CASTREYEQYF; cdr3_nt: TGTGCCAGCACGCGGGAATACGAGCAGTACTTC
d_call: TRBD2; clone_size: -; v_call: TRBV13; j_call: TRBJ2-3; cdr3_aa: CASSFSVASGIADTQYF; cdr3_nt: TGTGCCAGCAGCTTCTCGGTAGCTAGCGGGATCGCAGATACGCAGTATTTT
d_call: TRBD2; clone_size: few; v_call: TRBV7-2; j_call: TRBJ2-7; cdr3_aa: CASSLALAGSSEQYF; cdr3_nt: TGTGCCAGCAGCTTAGCTTTAGCGGGATCCTCCGAGCAGTACTTC
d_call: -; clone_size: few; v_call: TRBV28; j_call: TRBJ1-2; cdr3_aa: CASSPGTALNGYTF; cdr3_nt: TGTGCCAGCAGTCCCGGGACCGCGCTCAATGGCTACACCTTC
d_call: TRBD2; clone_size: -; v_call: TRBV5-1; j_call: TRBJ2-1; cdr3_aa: CASSLVSGGGYNEQFF; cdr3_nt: TGCGCCAGCAGCTTGGTTAGCGGGGGGGGGTACAATGAGCAGTTCTTC
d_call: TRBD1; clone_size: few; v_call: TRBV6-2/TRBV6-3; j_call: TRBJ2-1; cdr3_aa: CATKSSGGVTDEQFF; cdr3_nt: TGTGCCACCAAATCATCAGGGGGAGTGACGGATGAGCAGTTCTTC
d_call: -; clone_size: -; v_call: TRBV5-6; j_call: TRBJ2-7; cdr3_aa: CASSLGYGRGDGEQYF; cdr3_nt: TGTGCCAGCAGCTTGGGGTATGGCAGGGGGGATGGCGAGCAGTACTTC
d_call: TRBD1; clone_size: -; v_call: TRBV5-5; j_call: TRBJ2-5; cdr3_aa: CASSLAQGARLVGTQYF; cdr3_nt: TGTGCCAGCAGCTTGGCTCAGGGGGCGCGCCTGGTGGGGACCCAGTACTTC
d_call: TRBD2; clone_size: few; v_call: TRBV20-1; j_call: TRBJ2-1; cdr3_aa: CSANYRLAGGGNEQFF; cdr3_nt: TGCAGTGCCAACTACCGACTAGCGGGAGGTGGCAATGAGCAGTTCTTC
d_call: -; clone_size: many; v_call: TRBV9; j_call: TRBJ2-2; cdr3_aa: CASSVAKTNTGELFF; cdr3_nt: TGTGCCAGCAGCGTAGCTAAAACGAACACCGGGGAGCTGTTTTTT
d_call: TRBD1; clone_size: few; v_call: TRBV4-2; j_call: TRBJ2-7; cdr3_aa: CASSQASGQGFYEQYF; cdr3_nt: TGTGCCAGCAGCCAAGCTTCCGGACAGGGTTTTTACGAGCAGTACTTC
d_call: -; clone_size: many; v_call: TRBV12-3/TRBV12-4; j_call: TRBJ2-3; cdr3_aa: CASAPGPTTDTQYF; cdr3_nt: TGTGCCAGCGCCCCGGGACCGACCACAGATACGCAGTATTTT
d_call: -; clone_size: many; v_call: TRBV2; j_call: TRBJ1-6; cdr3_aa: CASSTTGNSPLHF; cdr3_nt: TGTGCCAGCAGTACAACAGGGAATTCACCCCTCCACTTT
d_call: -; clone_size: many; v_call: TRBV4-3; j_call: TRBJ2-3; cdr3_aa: CASSQDRGSGADTQYF; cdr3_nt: TGCGCCAGCAGCCAAGATCGAGGTTCCGGGGCAGATACGCAGTATTTT
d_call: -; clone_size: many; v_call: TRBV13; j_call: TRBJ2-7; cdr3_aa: CASSLIDRSYEQYF; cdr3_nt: TGTGCCAGCAGCTTAATCGACCGCTCCTACGAGCAGTACTTC
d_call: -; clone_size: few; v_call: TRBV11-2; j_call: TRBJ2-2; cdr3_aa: CASSPPGRSNTGELFF; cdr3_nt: TGTGCCAGCAGCCCTCCAGGCAGGTCGAACACCGGGGAGCTGTTTTTT
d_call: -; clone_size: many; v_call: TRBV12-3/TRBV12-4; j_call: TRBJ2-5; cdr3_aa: CASSSDTGLPETQYF; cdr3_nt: TGTGCCAGCAGTTCCGATACAGGGTTACCAGAGACCCAGTACTTC
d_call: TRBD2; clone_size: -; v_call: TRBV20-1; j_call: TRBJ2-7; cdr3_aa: CSASPLRGGGYEQYF; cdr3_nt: TGCAGTGCTAGCCCCCTTCGGGGGGGCGGCTACGAGCAGTACTTC
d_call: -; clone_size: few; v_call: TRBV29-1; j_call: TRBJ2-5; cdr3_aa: CSVSWQGETQYF; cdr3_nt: TGCAGCGTTTCCTGGCAGGGTGAGACCCAGTACTTC
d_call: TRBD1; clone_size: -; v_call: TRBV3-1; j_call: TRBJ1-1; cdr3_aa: CASSVWDRVNTEAFF; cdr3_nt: TGTGCCAGCAGCGTATGGGACAGAGTGAACACTGAAGCTTTCTTT
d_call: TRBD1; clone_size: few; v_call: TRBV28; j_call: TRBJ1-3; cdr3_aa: CASSSTGVGNTIYF; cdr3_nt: TGTGCCAGCAGTTCTACAGGGGTAGGAAACACCATATATTTT
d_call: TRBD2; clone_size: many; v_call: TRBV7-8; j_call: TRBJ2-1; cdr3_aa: CASSDPGGEQFF; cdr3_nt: TGTGCCAGCAGCGACCCGGGAGGTGAGCAGTTCTTC
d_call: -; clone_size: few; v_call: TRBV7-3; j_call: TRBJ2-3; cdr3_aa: CASSLKGKSGSSTDTQYF; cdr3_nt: TGTGCCAGCAGCTTAAAGGGAAAGTCAGGCTCTAGCACAGATACGCAGTATTTT
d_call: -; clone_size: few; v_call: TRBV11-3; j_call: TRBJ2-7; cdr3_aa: CASSLDYGEQYF; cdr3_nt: TGTGCCAGCAGCTTAGATTATGGCGAGCAGTACTTC
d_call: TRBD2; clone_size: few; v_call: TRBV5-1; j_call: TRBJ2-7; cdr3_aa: CASSLTTSGGAGEQYF; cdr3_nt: TGCGCCAGCAGCTTGACAACTAGCGGGGGGGCAGGCGAGCAGTACTTC
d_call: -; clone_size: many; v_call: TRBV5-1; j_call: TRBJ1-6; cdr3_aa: CASSPGPGREDSPLHF; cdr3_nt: TGCGCCAGCAGCCCGGGACCCGGGCGCGAGGATTCACCCCTCCACTTT
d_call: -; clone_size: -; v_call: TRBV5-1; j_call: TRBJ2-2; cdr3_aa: CASSLGPAGSTGELFF; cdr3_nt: TGCGCCAGCAGCTTAGGACCCGCCGGATCCACCGGGGAGCTGTTTTTT
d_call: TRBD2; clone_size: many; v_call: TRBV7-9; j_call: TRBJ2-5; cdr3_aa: CASSLLVAGGTQYF; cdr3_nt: TGTGCCAGCAGCTTATTAGTAGCGGGAGGCACCCAGTACTTC
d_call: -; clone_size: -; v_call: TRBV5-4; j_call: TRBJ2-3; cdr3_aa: CASSFLSDTQYF; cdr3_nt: TGTGCCAGCAGCTTCCTCTCCGATACGCAGTATTTT
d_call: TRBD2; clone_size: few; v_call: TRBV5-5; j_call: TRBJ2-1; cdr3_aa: CASSFSGGSYNEQFF; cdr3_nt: TGTGCCAGCAGCTTTAGCGGGGGCTCCTACAATGAGCAGTTCTTC
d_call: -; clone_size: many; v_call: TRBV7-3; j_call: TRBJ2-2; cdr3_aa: CASSLSHFGTGELFF; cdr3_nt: TGTGCCAGCAGCTTAAGCCATTTCGGGACCGGGGAGCTGTTTTTT
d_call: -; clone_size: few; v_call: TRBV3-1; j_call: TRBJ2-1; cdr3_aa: CASGIFRSYNEQFF; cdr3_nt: TGTGCCAGTGGAATTTTCCGCTCCTACAATGAGCAGTTCTTC
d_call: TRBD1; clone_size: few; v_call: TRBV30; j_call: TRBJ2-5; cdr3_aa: CAWTRDSEKTQYF; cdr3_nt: TGTGCCTGGACCAGGGACAGCGAGAAGACCCAGTACTTC